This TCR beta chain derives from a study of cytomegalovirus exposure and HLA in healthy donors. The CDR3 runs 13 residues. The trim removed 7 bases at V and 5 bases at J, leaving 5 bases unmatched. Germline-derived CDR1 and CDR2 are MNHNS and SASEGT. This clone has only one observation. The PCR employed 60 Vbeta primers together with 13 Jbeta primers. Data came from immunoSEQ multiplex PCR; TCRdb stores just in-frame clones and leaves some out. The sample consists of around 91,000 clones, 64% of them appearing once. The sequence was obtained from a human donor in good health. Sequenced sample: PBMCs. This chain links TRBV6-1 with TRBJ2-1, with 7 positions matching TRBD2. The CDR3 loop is CASMGRGDNEQFF. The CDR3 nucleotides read TGTGCCAGCATGGGTCGGGGGGACAATGAGCAGTTCTTC.